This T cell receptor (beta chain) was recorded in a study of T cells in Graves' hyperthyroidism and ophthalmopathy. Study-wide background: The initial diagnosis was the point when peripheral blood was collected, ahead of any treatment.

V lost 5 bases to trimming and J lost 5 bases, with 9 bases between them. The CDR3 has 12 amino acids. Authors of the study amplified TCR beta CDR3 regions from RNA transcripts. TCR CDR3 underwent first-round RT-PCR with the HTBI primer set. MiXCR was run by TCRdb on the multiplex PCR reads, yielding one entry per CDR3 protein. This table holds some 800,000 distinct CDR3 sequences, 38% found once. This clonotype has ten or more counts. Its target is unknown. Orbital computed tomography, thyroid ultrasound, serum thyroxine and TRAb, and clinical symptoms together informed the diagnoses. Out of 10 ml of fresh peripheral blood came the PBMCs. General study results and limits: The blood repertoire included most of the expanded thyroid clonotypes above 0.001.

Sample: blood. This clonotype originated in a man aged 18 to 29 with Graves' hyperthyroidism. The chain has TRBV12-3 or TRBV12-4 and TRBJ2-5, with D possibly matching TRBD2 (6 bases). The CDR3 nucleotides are TGTGCCAGCAGTCTAGGGAGGGAGACCCAGTACTTC. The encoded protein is CASSLGRETQYF.